The 8 T cell receptor beta chains reported below all come from one sample, sequenced in a study of blood T cell repertoires in COVID-19. Some clones are missing from TCRdb's copy, which holds only in-frame ones; the method was immunoSEQ multiplex PCR. Among 90,000 to 100,000 clones listed, 82% were seen once. The source material was peripheral blood. All receptors derive from a man older than 75 with acute or convalescent COVID-19.

The J gene is TRBJ2-1, the V gene TRBV11-3, with a weak D call TRBD1 (6 bases). V was pared by 2 bases and J by 10 bases, with 24 bases between. This CDR3 has 17 amino acids. Germline V lookup: CDR1 SGHNT, CDR2 YENEEA. CDR3 DNA: TGTGCCAGCAGCTTATTGGTAGGGACACGACGCACTCCAGAGCAGTTCTTC. Translating it yields CASSLLVGTRRTPEQFF. The variable domain in full, with the rest retrieved from reference TRBV11-3 and TRBJ2-1, is EAGVVQSPRYKIIEKKQPVAFWCNPISGHNTLYWYLQNLGQGPELLIRYENEEAVDDSQLPKDRFSAERLKGVDSTLKIQPAELGDSAVYLCASSLLVGTRRTPEQFFGPGTRLTVL.

The chain is built from TRBV6-5 and TRBJ2-2, with D uncertain. The CDR3 is 15 residues long. Per the germline V gene, CDR1 is MNHEY and CDR2 is SVGAGI. Trimming took 6 bases from V and 5 from J, leaving 16 bases between them. CDR3 nucleotide sequence: TGTGCCAGCAGAAACCAGTGGATCGGGACCGGGGAGCTGTTTTTT. Amino acids: CASRNQWIGTGELFF.

V gene TRBV7-2 combines with J gene TRBJ1-1; possible D gene TRBD1, 6 bases. Trimming took 4 bases from V and 4 from J, leaving 16 bases between them. CDR3 size: 15 residues. Per the germline V gene, CDR1 is SGHTA and CDR2 is FQGNSA. In nucleotides, the CDR3 is TGTGCCAGCAGCTGGGGCACAGGGACGGGCACTGAAGCTTTCTTT. Its protein is CASSWGTGTGTEAFF.

The J gene is TRBJ2-5, the V gene TRBV4-1; 10 bases are a match to TRBD1. Trimming took 6 bases from V and 5 from J; bases not matched to a gene: 9. Germline CDR1 is MGHRA and CDR2 is YSYEKL. The CDR3 sequence is 15 residues long. This CDR3 reads CASSLDRGLSETQYF. CDR3 in DNA: TGCGCCAGCAGTCTAGACAGGGGGCTGAGTGAGACCCAGTACTTC.

This chain joins TRBV4-3 and TRBJ1-1; D is possibly TRBD1 (5 bases). Germline CDR1 is LGHNA and CDR2 is YSLEER. The CDR3 covers 17 residues. V gave up 0 bases and J gave up 2 bases, with 16 bases separating them. Written as DNA, the CDR3 is TGCGCCAGCAGCCAAGATGTGGGACTTACGGGCAACACTGAAGCTTTCTTT. This codes for CASSQDVGLTGNTEAFF.

This clone was seen only a few times. The chain joins TRBV7-9 to TRBJ1-6, with TRBD1 identical over 8 bases. Germline assignment: CDR1 SEHNR and CDR2 FQNEAQ (reference sequence). The V and J ends lost 4 bases and 11 bases, in that order; junction bases with no gene match: 13. The CDR3 covers 16 residues. This CDR3 is CASSSDSGTGQPPLHF. CDR3 bases: TGTGCCAGCAGCTCGGACTCCGGGACAGGACAGCCACCCCTCCACTTT.

This rearrangement joins TRBV30 to TRBJ2-7; the D gene is possibly TRBD2 (5 bases). The V end lost 0 bases, the J end lost 3 bases, and 9 bases lay between the germline ends. The germline V gene encodes CDR1 GTSNPN and CDR2 SVGIG (reference sequence). There are 13 residues in the CDR3. The CDR3 coding sequence is TGTGCCTGGAGTGTCGGGGTTGGCTACGAGCAGTACTTC. Translated: CAWSVGVGYEQYF.

This chain joins TRBV5-5 and TRBJ1-6; no reliable D call. This CDR3 has 15 amino acids. Germline V gene lookup returns CDR1 SGHKS and CDR2 YYEKEE (reference sequence). V lost 2 bases and J 5 bases, leaving 11 bases between the germline ends. CDR3 bases: TGTGCCAGCAGCTTCCCGAATCCAGATAATTCACCCCTCCACTTT. Residues: CASSFPNPDNSPLHF.